A single sample is the source of the 31 T cell receptor beta chains below, sequenced in a study of cytomegalovirus exposure and HLA in healthy donors. The PCR ran on 60 Vbeta and 13 Jbeta primers. TCRdb's table, derived via immunoSEQ multiplex PCR, lists solely in-frame clones and lacks some. The sample yields around 190,000 clones, around three quarters seen once. The specimen sequenced was PBMCs. Source of these receptors: a man aged 40-55 years in good health and CMV-seronegative.

V usage is TRBV10-3 and J usage is TRBJ1-4, with TRBD1 matching 7 bases. J gave up 8 bases and V 5 bases, and 2 bases lay outside the gene matches. The CDR3 extends over 12 amino acids. Germline V gene sequence: CDR1 ENHRY, CDR2 SYGVKD. The CDR3 DNA reads as TGTGCCATCAGTCGACAGGGCGAAAAACTGTTTTTT. The encoded protein is CAISRQGEKLFF.

This chain uses TRBV9 with TRBJ2-5; 11 bases line up with TRBD2. Germline CDR1 SGDLS, CDR2 YYNGEE. The CDR3 has 16 residues. The V segment lost 1 base and the J segment 1 base; nucleotides outside the gene matches: 3. This chain's CDR3 is CASSVSLAGGQETQYF. The CDR3 nucleotides read TGTGCCAGCAGCGTAAGCCTAGCGGGAGGCCAAGAGACCCAGTACTTC.

This chain joins TRBV29-1 and TRBJ1-5; weak D call: TRBD1 (6 bases). Germline V gene data show CDR1 as SQVTM and CDR2 as ANQGSEA. The V end lost 6 bases, the J end lost 6 bases, and 15 bases lay between the germline ends. The CDR3 covers 13 residues. The CDR3: CSVTDRHGQPQHF. The CDR3 DNA reads as TGCAGCGTAACCGACAGGCACGGTCAGCCCCAGCATTTT.

The CDR3 region is CASSESAGKTFGQPQHF. The CDR3, as DNA: TGTGCCAGCAGTGAATCGGCGGGGAAAACGTTCGGACAGCCCCAGCATTTT. The genes are TRBV6-1 and TRBJ1-5; D is undetermined. Trimming stripped 2 bases from V and 7 bases from J, with 21 bases between. The CDR3 has 17 residues. Germline V CDR1 and CDR2: MNHNS, SASEGT.

The chain recombines TRBV5-1 with TRBJ2-7; tentatively, D is TRBD2 (5 bases). Germline-derived CDR1 and CDR2 are SGHRS and YFSETQ. Trimming pared 2 bases from V and 2 bases from J, leaving 14 bases between. This CDR3 is 15 amino acids long. CDR3: CASSFPGGSPYEQYF. CDR3 bases: TGCGCCAGCAGCTTTCCCGGAGGTAGTCCCTACGAGCAGTACTTC.

The rearrangement uses TRBV5-1 and TRBJ2-3, with 12 bases identical to TRBD2. The ends lost 3 bases at V and 4 bases at J; junction bases unmatched: 6. CDR3 length: 16 amino acids. Germline V CDR1 and CDR2: SGHRS, YFSETQ. CDR3 loop: CASSSKLAGGPDTQYF. For the CDR3, the DNA is TGCGCCAGCAGCTCCAAACTAGCGGGGGGCCCAGATACGCAGTATTTT.

This sequence joins TRBV2 and TRBJ2-7; 8 nucleotides agree with TRBD1. Germline V CDR1 and CDR2: SNHLY, FYNNEI. Unmatched junction bases numbered 6, after V lost 5 bases and J lost 6 bases. The CDR3 is 13 residues long. The CDR3 is CASSQQGVREQYF. The CDR3 DNA sequence: TGTGCCAGCAGTCAACAGGGGGTTCGCGAGCAGTACTTC.

This chain's CDR3 is CASSLRETQYF. In DNA, the CDR3 is TGCGCCAGCAGCTTACGGGAGACCCAGTACTTC. The chain recombines TRBV5-1 with TRBJ2-5; no definite D call. This CDR3 is built from 11 residues. V was shortened by 2 bases and J by 5 bases, with 4 bases between the two germline ends. Germline CDR1 and CDR2: SGHRS and YFSETQ.

The chain links TRBV6-5 to TRBJ2-5, with D perhaps matching TRBD1 (6 bases). The end of the DNA fits TRBJ2-7 better, so the J call may be wrong. The length of the CDR3 is 12 residues. The germline V gene has CDR1 MNHEY and CDR2 SVGAGI. The CDR3 loop is CASREGESEQYF. CDR3 nucleotide sequence: TGTGCCAGTAGAGAGGGGGAGAGCGAGCAGTACTTC.

In this sample, this clone turned up once. CDR3 in DNA: TGTGCCAGCAGCGGCCAGACTAGCCGGGGTTACAATGAGCAGTTCTTC. Its protein is CASSGQTSRGYNEQFF. The chain uses TRBV7-3 and TRBJ2-1, with 7 bases that match TRBD2. Germline values: CDR1 SGHTA, CDR2 FQGTGA. This CDR3 is built from 16 residues. J lost 4 bases, V lost 5 bases, and 11 bases had no gene match.

The sample holds one count of this clone. For the CDR3, the DNA is TGTGCCTGGAGACTAGGGTACTCCTACGAGCAGTACTTC. It yields the protein CAWRLGYSYEQYF. The J gene is TRBJ2-5, the V gene TRBV30; D perhaps matches TRBD2 (5 bases). The DNA matches TRBJ2-7 better at its end, which makes the J call doubtful. CDR1 and CDR2 (germline): GTSNPN, SVGIG (reference sequence). This CDR3 is built from 13 residues.

The chain combines TRBV9 with TRBJ1-6; D unresolved. The germline CDR1 and CDR2 sequences are SGDLS and YYNGEE. V lost 3 bases to trimming and J lost 6 bases, with 16 bases between them. This CDR3 region has 16 residues. CDR3 bases: TGTGCCAGCAGCGCGCCCCCCTTTAAGCCTAATTCACCCCTCCACTTT. Amino acid sequence: CASSAPPFKPNSPLHF.

CDR3 in amino acids: CASSLDAGELFF. Here the CDR3 DNA reads TGCGCCAGCAGCCTAGATGCCGGGGAGCTGTTTTTT. The chain has TRBV5-1 and TRBJ2-2; unclear D gene. The length of the CDR3 is 12 residues. From germline, CDR1 is SGHRS and CDR2 YFSETQ. V lost 4 bases and J 6 bases, leaving 7 bases between the germline ends.

This clone was seen only a few times. The chain combines TRBV15 with TRBJ1-5; D not certain. Germline values: CDR1 LNHNV, CDR2 YYDKDF (reference sequence). V was shortened by 5 bases and J by 2 bases, with 22 bases between the two germline ends. CDR3 length: 18 amino acids. The chain's CDR3 is CATSPAPRLGSGNQPQHF. The DNA for the CDR3 is TGTGCCACCAGCCCTGCTCCCAGGCTCGGATCGGGCAATCAGCCCCAGCATTTT.

The chain employs TRBV2 and TRBJ1-1; TRBD1 might be the D (6 bases). Trimming removed 3 bases from V and 3 bases from J, with 14 bases in between. The CDR3 spans 15 residues. Germline CDR1 and CDR2: SNHLY and FYNNEI. As DNA, the CDR3 is TGTGCCAGCAGTGATTTTAGGGGGTCGGACACTGAAGCTTTCTTT. Residues: CASSDFRGSDTEAFF.

The V gene is TRBV19, the J gene TRBJ1-6; unclear D gene. Per germline, CDR1 LNHDA and CDR2 SQIVND (reference sequence). The CDR3 has 15 amino acids. V lost 8 bases and J 0 bases, leaving 11 bases between the germline ends. The CDR3 region has the DNA TGTGCCAGTGGAAGCGGTTCCTCCTATAATTCACCCCTCCACTTT. Amino acids: CASGSGSSYNSPLHF.

This chain links TRBV29-1 with TRBJ1-6; D might be TRBD1 (5 bases). Looked up from germline, CDR1 is SQVTM and CDR2 is ANQGSEA. The V and J ends lost 4 bases and 5 bases respectively, with 9 bases between them. The CDR3 covers 13 residues. The CDR3 reads CSVGTSNNSPLHF. For the CDR3, the DNA is TGCAGCGTTGGGACATCCAATAATTCACCCCTCCACTTT.

This clone was counted between two and nine times. J is TRBJ2-2 and V is TRBV25-1; D is unclear. The CDR3 consists of 14 residues. Germline CDR1 reads MGHDK; CDR2 reads SYGVNS. The V end was cut by 0 bases, the J end by 7 bases, with 9 bases between. Here the CDR3 reads CASSEYSEIGELFF. CDR3 bases: TGTGCCAGCAGTGAATATTCGGAGATCGGGGAGCTGTTTTTT. Drawing the rest from reference TRBV25-1 and TRBJ2-2, the complete variable domain is EADIYQTPRYLVIGTGKKITLECSQTMGHDKMYWYQQDPGMELHLIHYSYGVNSTEKGDLSSESTVSRIRTEHFPLTLESARPSHTSQYLCASSEYSEIGELFFGEGSRLTVL.

The chain joins TRBV6-5 to TRBJ1-2; D is unresolved. Germline V lookup: CDR1 MNHEY, CDR2 SVGAGI. With 2 bases removed from V and 0 bases from J, the gap between germline ends came to 7 bases. The CDR3 contains 14 residues. CDR3 loop: CASSYHSPNYGYTF. CDR3 coding DNA: TGTGCCAGCAGTTACCACAGTCCTAACTATGGCTACACCTTC.

The chain carries TRBV6-5 and TRBJ2-2, with D tentatively TRBD1 (5 bases). This CDR3 spans 15 amino acids. Trimming took 10 bases from V and 4 from J, leaving 19 bases between them. Germline V gene data show CDR1 as MNHEY and CDR2 as SVGAGI. CDR3 DNA: TGTGCCACCTCACCCCAGGGTTGGAGCACCGGGGAGCTGTTTTTT. Its protein is CATSPQGWSTGELFF.

The CDR3 sequence is CASSARPLREQYF. CDR3 nucleotides: TGTGCCAGCAGCGCCCGCCCGCTACGCGAGCAGTACTTC. The chain combines TRBV9 with TRBJ2-7; no clear D gene. CDR3 length: 13 residues. V lost 3 bases, J lost 6 bases, and 13 bases lay in between. Germline-derived CDR1 and CDR2 are SGDLS and YYNGEE. Complete variable domain (other parts from reference TRBV9 and TRBJ2-7): DSGVTQTPKHLITATGQRVTLRCSPRSGDLSVYWYQQSLDQGLQFLIQYYNGEERAKGNILERFSAQQFPDLHSELNLSSLELGDSALYFCASSARPLREQYFGPGTRLTVT.

V usage is TRBV6-1 and J usage is TRBJ2-3, with 7 positions matching TRBD1. Germline assignment: CDR1 MNHNS and CDR2 SASEGT. This CDR3 is 15 amino acids long. The junction had 7 bases not matched to a gene; V was cut back by 6 bases and J by 1 base. The CDR3 reads CASSQGGQRTDTQYF. For the CDR3, the DNA is TGTGCCAGCAGCCAAGGGGGACAGCGCACAGATACGCAGTATTTT.

The chain links TRBV9 to TRBJ1-6, with D perhaps matching TRBD1 (5 bases). This CDR3 region has 15 residues. The germline V gene encodes CDR1 SGDLS and CDR2 YYNGEE. V was trimmed by 0 bases and J by 10 bases, leaving 14 bases between them. CDR3 DNA sequence: TGTGCCAGCAGCGTAGCTGCCAGGGAGGGATCACCCCTCCACTTT. The encoded protein is CASSVAAREGSPLHF.

The J gene is TRBJ1-1, the V gene TRBV30; unclear D gene. V gave up 2 bases and J gave up 4 bases, with 17 bases separating them. Germline V CDR1 and CDR2: GTSNPN, SVGIG (reference sequence). The CDR3 is 15 residues long. In DNA form, the CDR3 reads TGTGCCTGGAGTATCCCGCGGCCGGCGCGCACTGAAGCTTTCTTT. Translated: CAWSIPRPARTEAFF.

The CDR3, as DNA: TGTGCCAGCATTGTGACAGGGGGCGCGTCTGGCTACACCTTC. Translation gives CASIVTGGASGYTF. The chain carries TRBV6-1 and TRBJ1-2; TRBD1 agrees at 10 bases. The CDR3 is 14 residues long. With V trimmed by 7 bases and J by 7 bases, 9 bases remained unmatched. Per germline, CDR1 MNHNS and CDR2 SASEGT.

About this clone: This sample also contains other DNA sequences that code for the same CDR3. The CDR3 DNA follows: TGCAGCGTTGGGGGGACAGGTGGAAACACCATATATTTT. It specifies CSVGGTGGNTIYF. The chain couples TRBV29-1 to TRBJ1-3, with 8 bases aligning to TRBD1. J was trimmed by 3 bases and V by 4 bases; bases with no gene match: 2. Germline CDR1 SQVTM, CDR2 ANQGSEA. The CDR3 totals 13 residues.

This sequence joins TRBV5-4 and TRBJ1-2; D gene ambiguous. The CDR3 extends over 15 amino acids. V lost 1 base, J lost 6 bases, and 16 bases lay in between. Looked up from germline, CDR1 is SGHNT and CDR2 is YYREEE (reference sequence). CDR3 sequence: CASSLLFGVRDGYTF. DNA for the CDR3: TGTGCCAGCAGCTTGTTATTCGGGGTCCGGGATGGCTACACCTTC. The whole variable domain, remainder taken from reference TRBV5-4 and TRBJ1-2, is ETGVTQSPTHLIKTRGQQVTLRCSSQSGHNTVSWYQQALGQGPQFIFQYYREEENGRGNFPPRFSGLQFPNYSSELNVNALELDDSALYLCASSLLFGVRDGYTFGSGTRLTVV.

This clone was counted a single time. The rearrangement uses TRBV10-3 and TRBJ1-2; no firm D call. Trimming removed 4 bases at V and 1 base at J, with 16 bases between. The CDR3 is 16 amino acids. The V gene's germline CDR1 is ENHRY and CDR2 SYGVKD. Here the CDR3 DNA reads TGTGCCATCAGTGCCACGACCGGGTTGGGTAACTATGGCTACACCTTC. This codes for CAISATTGLGNYGYTF.

The chain employs TRBV13 and TRBJ1-3; 11 positions agree with TRBD1. The CDR3 length is 16 residues. Germline V lookup: CDR1 PRHDT, CDR2 FYEKMQ (reference sequence). J lost 4 bases, V lost 2 bases, and 4 bases had no gene match. The CDR3 here is CASSLWGQGEGNTIYF. In nucleotides, the CDR3 is TGTGCCAGCAGCTTATGGGGACAGGGGGAAGGAAACACCATATATTTT.

V gene TRBV4-3 combines with J gene TRBJ2-2; D perhaps matches TRBD1 (6 bases). V was clipped by 5 bases and J by 7 bases, with 14 bases between them. Germline CDR1 is LGHNA and CDR2 is YSLEER. The CDR3 extends over 14 amino acids. CDR3 sequence: CASSSGQLGGELFF. CDR3 sequence (DNA): TGCGCCAGCAGCTCAGGACAGTTAGGCGGGGAGCTGTTTTTT.

This clone was seen only a few times. The chain uses TRBV9 and TRBJ1-2; D remains ambiguous. Trimming removed 0 bases from V and 0 bases from J, with 12 bases in between. Germline V gene sequence: CDR1 SGDLS, CDR2 YYNGEE. CDR3 length equals 16 residues. CDR3 sequence reads: CASSVGGLMTNYGYTF. CDR3 sequence (DNA): TGTGCCAGCAGCGTAGGAGGGCTCATGACTAACTATGGCTACACCTTC.